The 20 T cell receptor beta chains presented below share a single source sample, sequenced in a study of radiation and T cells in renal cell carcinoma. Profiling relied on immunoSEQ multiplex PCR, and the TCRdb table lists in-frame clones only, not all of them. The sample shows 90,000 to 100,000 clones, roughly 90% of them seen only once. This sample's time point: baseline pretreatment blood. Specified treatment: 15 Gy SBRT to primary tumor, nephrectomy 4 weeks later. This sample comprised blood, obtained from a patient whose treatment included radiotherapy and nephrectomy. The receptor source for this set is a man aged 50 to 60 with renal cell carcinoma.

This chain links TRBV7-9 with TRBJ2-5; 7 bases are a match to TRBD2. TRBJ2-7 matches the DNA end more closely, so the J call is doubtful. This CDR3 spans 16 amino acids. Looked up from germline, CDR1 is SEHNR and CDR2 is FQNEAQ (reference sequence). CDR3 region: CASSLALRGGGDEQYF. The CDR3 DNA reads TGTGCCAGCAGCTTAGCGCTAAGGGGCGGGGGTGACGAGCAGTACTTC.

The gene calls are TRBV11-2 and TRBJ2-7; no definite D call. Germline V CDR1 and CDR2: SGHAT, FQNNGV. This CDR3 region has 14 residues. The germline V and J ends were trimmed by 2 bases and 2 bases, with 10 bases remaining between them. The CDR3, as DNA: TGTGCCAGCAGCTTAAATCCCATTGCCTACGAGCAGTACTTC. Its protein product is CASSLNPIAYEQYF.

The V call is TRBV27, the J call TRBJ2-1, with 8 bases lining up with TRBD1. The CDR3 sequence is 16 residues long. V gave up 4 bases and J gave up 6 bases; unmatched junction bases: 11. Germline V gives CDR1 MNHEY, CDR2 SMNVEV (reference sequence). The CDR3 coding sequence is TGTGCCAGCAGTTCCTTTGACAGGGGAGTGCGCAATGAGCAGTTCTTC. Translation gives CASSSFDRGVRNEQFF.

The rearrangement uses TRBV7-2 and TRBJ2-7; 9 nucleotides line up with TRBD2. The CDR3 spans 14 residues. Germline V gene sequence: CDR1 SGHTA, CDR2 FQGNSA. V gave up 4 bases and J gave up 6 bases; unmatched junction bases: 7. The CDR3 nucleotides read TGTGCCAGCAGCTCACCGGGACTAGCCGCCGAGCAGTACTTC. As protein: CASSSPGLAAEQYF.

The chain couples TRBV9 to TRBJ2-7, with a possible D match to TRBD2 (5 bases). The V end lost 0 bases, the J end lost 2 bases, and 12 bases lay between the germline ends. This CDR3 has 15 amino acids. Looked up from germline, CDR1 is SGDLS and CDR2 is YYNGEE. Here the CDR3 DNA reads TGTGCCAGCAGCGTAGGTTCGGGAAACCCCTACGAGCAGTACTTC. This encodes CASSVGSGNPYEQYF.

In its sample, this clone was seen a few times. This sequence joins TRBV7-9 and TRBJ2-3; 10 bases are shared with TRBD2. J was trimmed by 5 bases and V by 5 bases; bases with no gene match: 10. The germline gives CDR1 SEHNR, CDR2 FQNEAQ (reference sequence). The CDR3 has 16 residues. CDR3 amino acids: CASSAGASGGRDTQYF. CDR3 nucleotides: TGTGCCAGCAGCGCCGGGGCTAGCGGGGGTAGAGATACGCAGTATTTT.

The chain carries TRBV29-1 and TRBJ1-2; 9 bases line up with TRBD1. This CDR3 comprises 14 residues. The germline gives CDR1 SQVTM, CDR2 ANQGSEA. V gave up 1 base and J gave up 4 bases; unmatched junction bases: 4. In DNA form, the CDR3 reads TGCAGCGTTGAAGTGGGACAGGGAGTCTATGGCTACACCTTC. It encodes CSVEVGQGVYGYTF. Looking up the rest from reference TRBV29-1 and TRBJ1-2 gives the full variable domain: SAVISQKPSRDICQRGTSLTIQCQVDSQVTMMFWYRQQPGQSLTLIATANQGSEATYESGFVIDKFPISRPNLTFSTLTVSNMSPEDSSIYLCSVEVGQGVYGYTFGSGTRLTVV.

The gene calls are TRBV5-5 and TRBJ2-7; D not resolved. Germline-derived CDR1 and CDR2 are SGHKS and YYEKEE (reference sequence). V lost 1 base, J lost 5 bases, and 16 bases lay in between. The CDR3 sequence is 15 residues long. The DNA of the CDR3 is TGTGCCAGCAGCTTGCCGCACAAACCTACCCACGAGCAGTACTTC. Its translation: CASSLPHKPTHEQYF.

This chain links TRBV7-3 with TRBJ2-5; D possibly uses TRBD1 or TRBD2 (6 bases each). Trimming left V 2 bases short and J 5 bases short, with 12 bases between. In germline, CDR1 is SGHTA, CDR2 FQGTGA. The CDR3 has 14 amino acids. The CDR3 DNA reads TGTGCCAGCAGCTTAGGAGGGGGGAGCGAGACCCAGTACTTC. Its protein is CASSLGGGSETQYF.

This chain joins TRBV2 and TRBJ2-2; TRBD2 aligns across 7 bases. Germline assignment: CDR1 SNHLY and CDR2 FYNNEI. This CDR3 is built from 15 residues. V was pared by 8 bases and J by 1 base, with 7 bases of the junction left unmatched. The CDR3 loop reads CASGGGIKNTGELFF. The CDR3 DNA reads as TGTGCCAGCGGGGGAGGGATCAAGAACACCGGGGAGCTGTTTTTT.

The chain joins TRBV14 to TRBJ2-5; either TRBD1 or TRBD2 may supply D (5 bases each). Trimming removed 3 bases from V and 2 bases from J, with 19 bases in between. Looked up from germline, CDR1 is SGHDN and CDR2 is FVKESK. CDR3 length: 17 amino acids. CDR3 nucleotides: TGTGCCAGCAGCCAGCCGTTGGGGGAAAGGCGACAAGAGACCCAGTACTTC. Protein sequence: CASSQPLGERRQETQYF.

CDR3 loop: CAWSRNRLAADTQYF. CDR3 nucleotide sequence: TGTGCCTGGAGCCGTAATCGTCTAGCAGCAGATACGCAGTATTTT. The genes are TRBV30 and TRBJ2-3; TRBD2 might be the D (5 bases). With 3 bases removed from V and 4 bases from J, the gap between germline ends came to 17 bases. This CDR3 spans 15 amino acids. Germline CDR1 GTSNPN, CDR2 SVGIG (reference sequence).

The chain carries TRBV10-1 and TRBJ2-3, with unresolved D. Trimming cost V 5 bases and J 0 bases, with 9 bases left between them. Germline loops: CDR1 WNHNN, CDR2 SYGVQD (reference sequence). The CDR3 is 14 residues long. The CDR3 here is CASSSSASTDTQYF. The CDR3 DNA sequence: TGCGCCAGCAGTAGTAGTGCTAGCACAGATACGCAGTATTTT.

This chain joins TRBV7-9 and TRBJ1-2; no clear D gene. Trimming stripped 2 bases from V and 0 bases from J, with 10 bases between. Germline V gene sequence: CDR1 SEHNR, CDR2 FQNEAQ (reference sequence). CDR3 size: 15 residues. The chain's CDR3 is CASSLNHVPNYGYTF. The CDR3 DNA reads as TGTGCCAGCAGCTTAAATCACGTCCCTAACTATGGCTACACCTTC. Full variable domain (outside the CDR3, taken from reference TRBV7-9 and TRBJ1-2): DTGVSQNPRHKITKRGQNVTFRCDPISEHNRLYWYRQTLGQGPEFLTYFQNEAQLEKSRLLSDRFSAERPKGSFSTLEIQRTEQGDSAMYLCASSLNHVPNYGYTFGSGTRLTVV.

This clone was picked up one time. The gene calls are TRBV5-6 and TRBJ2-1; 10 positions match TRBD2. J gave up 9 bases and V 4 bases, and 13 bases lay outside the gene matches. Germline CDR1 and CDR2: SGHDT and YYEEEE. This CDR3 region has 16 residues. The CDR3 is CASSPSGRASFSEQFF. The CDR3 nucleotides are TGTGCCAGCAGCCCAAGCGGGAGGGCCAGTTTCTCTGAGCAGTTCTTC.

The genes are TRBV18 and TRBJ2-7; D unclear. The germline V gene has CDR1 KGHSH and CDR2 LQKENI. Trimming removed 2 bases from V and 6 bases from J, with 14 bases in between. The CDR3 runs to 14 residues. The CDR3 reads CASSPFPGLGEQYF. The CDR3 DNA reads TGTGCCAGCTCACCATTCCCAGGATTGGGCGAGCAGTACTTC.

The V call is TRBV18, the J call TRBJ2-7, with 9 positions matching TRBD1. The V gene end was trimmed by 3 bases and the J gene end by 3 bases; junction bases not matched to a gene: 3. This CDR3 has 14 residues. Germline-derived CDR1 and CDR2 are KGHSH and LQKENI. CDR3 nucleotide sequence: TGTGCCAGCTCACCTGGGACAGGGAACTACGAGCAGTACTTC. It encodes CASSPGTGNYEQYF. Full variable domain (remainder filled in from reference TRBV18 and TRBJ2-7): NAGVMQNPRHLVRRRGQEARLRCSPMKGHSHVYWYRQLPEEGLKFMVYLQKENIIDESGMPKERFSAEFPKEGPSILRIQQVVRGDSAAYFCASSPGTGNYEQYFGPGTRLTVT.

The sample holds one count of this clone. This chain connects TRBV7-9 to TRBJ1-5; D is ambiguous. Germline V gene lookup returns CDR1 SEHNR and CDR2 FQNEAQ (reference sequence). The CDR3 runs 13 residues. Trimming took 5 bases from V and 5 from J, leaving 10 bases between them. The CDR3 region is CASSITEYQPQHF. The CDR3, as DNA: TGTGCCAGCAGCATTACAGAATATCAGCCCCAGCATTTT.

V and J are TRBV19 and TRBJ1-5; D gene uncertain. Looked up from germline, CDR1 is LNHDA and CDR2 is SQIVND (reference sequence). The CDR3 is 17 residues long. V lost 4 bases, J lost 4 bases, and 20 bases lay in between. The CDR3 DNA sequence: TGTGCCAGTAGTACCTCTCGCCGGGCCGAAATGAATCAGCCCCAGCATTTT. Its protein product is CASSTSRRAEMNQPQHF.

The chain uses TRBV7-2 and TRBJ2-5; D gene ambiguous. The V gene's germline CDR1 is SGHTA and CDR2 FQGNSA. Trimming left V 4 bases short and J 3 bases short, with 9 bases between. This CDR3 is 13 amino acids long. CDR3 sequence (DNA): TGTGCCAGCAGCTCTGGACCGGAAGAGACCCAGTACTTC. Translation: CASSSGPEETQYF.